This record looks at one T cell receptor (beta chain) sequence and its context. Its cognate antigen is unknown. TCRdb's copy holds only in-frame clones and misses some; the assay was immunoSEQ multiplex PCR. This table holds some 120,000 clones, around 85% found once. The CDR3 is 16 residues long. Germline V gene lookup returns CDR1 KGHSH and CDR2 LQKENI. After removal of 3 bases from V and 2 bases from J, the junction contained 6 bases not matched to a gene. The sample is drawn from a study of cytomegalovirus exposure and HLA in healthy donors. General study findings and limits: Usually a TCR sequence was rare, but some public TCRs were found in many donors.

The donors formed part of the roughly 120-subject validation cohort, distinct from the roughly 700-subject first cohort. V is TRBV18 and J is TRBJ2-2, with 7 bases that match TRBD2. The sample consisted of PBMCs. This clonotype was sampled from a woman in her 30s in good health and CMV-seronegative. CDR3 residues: CASSPGLADNTGELFF. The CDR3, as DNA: TGTGCCAGCTCACCCGGCCTAGCGGATAACACCGGGGAGCTGTTTTTT.